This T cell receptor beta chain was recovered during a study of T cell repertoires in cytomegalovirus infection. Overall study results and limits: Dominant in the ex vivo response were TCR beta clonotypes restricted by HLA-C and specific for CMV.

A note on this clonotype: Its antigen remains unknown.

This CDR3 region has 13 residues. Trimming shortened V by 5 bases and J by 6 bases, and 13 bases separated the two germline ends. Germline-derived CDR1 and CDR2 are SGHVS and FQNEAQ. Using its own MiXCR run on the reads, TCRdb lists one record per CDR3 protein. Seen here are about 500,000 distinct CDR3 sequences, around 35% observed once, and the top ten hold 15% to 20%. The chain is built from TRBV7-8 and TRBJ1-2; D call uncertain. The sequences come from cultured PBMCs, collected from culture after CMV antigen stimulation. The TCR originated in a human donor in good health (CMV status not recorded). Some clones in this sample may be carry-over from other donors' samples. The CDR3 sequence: CASSLLALNGYTF. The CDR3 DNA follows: TGTGCCAGCAGCCTCTTAGCACTCAATGGCTACACCTTC.